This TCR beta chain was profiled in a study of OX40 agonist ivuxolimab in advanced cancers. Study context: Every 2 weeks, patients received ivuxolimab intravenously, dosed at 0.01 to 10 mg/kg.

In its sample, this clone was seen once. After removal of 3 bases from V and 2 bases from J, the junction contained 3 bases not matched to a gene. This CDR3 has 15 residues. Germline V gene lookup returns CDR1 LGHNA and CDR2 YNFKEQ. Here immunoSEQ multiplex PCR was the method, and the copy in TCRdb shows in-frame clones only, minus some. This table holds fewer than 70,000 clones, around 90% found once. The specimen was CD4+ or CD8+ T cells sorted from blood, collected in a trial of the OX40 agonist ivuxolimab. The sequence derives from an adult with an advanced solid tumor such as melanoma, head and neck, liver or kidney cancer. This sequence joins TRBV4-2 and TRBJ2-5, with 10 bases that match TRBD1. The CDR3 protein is CASSQVGQGQETQYF. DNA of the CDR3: TGTGCCAGCAGCCAGGTGGGACAGGGGCAAGAGACCCAGTACTTC.